Following are 27 T cell receptor beta chains from one sample sequenced in a study of shared clonotypes between healthy human individuals. Assay: immunoSEQ multiplex PCR; the TCRdb copy retains only in-frame clones and omits some. The sample has under 2,500,000 clones; approximately 96% are singletons. Input material: naive CD4+ T cells sorted from blood. Subset described: CD45RA+ positively selected. The receptors shown here come from a man younger than 30 in good health.

This chain joins TRBV6-5 and TRBJ2-1; 10 nucleotides match TRBD2. Germline V lookup: CDR1 MNHEY, CDR2 SVGAGI. CDR3 length: 15 amino acids. Trimming at V came to 5 bases and at J to 8 bases, leaving 9 bases not matched to a gene. This CDR3 is CASSLSGGPDYEQFF. The CDR3 region has the DNA TGTGCCAGCAGTCTTAGCGGGGGGCCAGACTATGAGCAGTTCTTC.

CDR3 bases: TGTGCCAGCAGCAGACGACAGGGTGAGGGTAATTCACCCCTCCACTTT. Translated, it gives CASSRRQGEGNSPLHF. This chain links TRBV11-2 with TRBJ1-6, with TRBD1 identical over 7 bases. With 5 bases clipped from V and 6 bases from J, the junction kept 10 bases outside the gene matches. This CDR3 is built from 16 residues. Germline lookup yields CDR1 SGHAT and CDR2 FQNNGV.

The J gene is TRBJ2-3, the V gene TRBV6-6; maybe TRBD2 (5 bases). The CDR3 length is 16 residues. The germline V gene has CDR1 MNHNY and CDR2 SVGAGI (reference sequence). V lost 5 bases and J 0 bases, leaving 15 bases between the germline ends. CDR3 loop: CASSLQASRSTDTQYF. CDR3 bases: TGTGCCAGCAGTCTCCAGGCTAGCCGGAGCACAGATACGCAGTATTTT.

The rearrangement uses TRBV6-6 and TRBJ1-2; D is possibly TRBD1 (6 bases). CDR3 length: 14 residues. V was pared by 4 bases and J by 3 bases, with 12 bases between. Germline lookup yields CDR1 MNHNY and CDR2 SVGAGI (reference sequence). CDR3 amino acids: CASSSPQGDYGYTF. CDR3 nucleotide sequence: TGTGCCAGCAGTTCCCCACAGGGAGACTATGGCTACACCTTC.

The chain combines TRBV4-3 with TRBJ2-2; TRBD2 agrees at 8 bases. The V gene end was trimmed by 3 bases and the J gene end by 4 bases; junction bases not matched to a gene: 7. Per the germline V gene, CDR1 is LGHNA and CDR2 is YSLEER. The CDR3 is made up of 16 amino acids. CDR3 coding DNA: TGCGCCAGCAGCCACTGGGGGCTAGCGGGCACCGGGGAGCTGTTTTTT. It specifies CASSHWGLAGTGELFF.

CDR3 bases: TGTGCCAGCAGCAGGGGACTAGCGGGAGGAACCTACGAGCAGTACTTC. Encoded protein: CASSRGLAGGTYEQYF. The chain carries TRBV6-6 and TRBJ2-7, with 15 nucleotides matching TRBD2. Trimming cost V 6 bases and J 2 bases; bases outside gene matches: 5. Germline V gene lookup returns CDR1 MNHNY and CDR2 SVGAGI (reference sequence). The CDR3 extends over 16 amino acids.

As concerns this clone: The sample contains more than one DNA sequence encoding this CDR3. This chain joins TRBV6-5 and TRBJ1-5, with a possible D match to TRBD1 (5 bases). CDR1 is MNHEY and CDR2 is SVGAGI in the germline V gene. The CDR3 loop spans 14 amino acids. The V end lost 6 bases, the J end lost 1 base, and 10 bases lay between the germline ends. The CDR3 protein is CASSPGLSNQPQHF. The CDR3 nucleotides are TGTGCCAGCAGCCCAGGGTTGAGCAATCAGCCCCAGCATTTT.

The chain has TRBV10-1 and TRBJ2-3, with 9 bases identical to TRBD1. CDR1 and CDR2 from the germline V gene are WNHNN and SYGVQD (reference sequence). V dropped 2 bases and J dropped 0; count of bases not matched to a gene: 9. The CDR3 contains 18 residues. This CDR3 is CASSEGPGQGNSTDTQYF. In DNA, the CDR3 is TGCGCCAGCAGTGAGGGACCGGGACAGGGAAATAGCACAGATACGCAGTATTTT.

The chain recombines TRBV5-1 with TRBJ1-1; D ambiguous. The CDR3 is 13 residues long. V was pared by 4 bases and J by 5 bases, with 12 bases between. Germline CDR1 and CDR2: SGHRS and YFSETQ. CDR3 DNA sequence: TGCGCCAGCAGCGCGTCCTGGGTAACTGAAGCTTTCTTT. Translated: CASSASWVTEAFF.

The chain is built from TRBV28 and TRBJ2-2; 10 nucleotides agree with TRBD2. The CDR3 sequence is 17 residues long. The trim removed 1 base at V and 0 bases at J, leaving 2 bases unmatched. The germline gives CDR1 MDHEN, CDR2 SYDVKM. CDR3 amino acids: CASSLLLAGSNTGELFF. In DNA form, the CDR3 reads TGTGCCAGCAGTTTATTACTAGCGGGGTCGAACACCGGGGAGCTGTTTTTT.

V usage is TRBV5-1 and J usage is TRBJ1-4; 8 nucleotides line up with TRBD1. This CDR3 has 14 residues. Trimming at V came to 2 bases and at J to 8 bases, leaving 5 bases not matched to a gene. Germline-derived CDR1 and CDR2 are SGHRS and YFSETQ. CDR3 DNA sequence: TGCGCCAGCAGCTTTAACCGGGACAGGGAAAAACTGTTTTTT. Its translation is CASSFNRDREKLFF.

The sample holds one count of this clone. The J gene is TRBJ1-4, the V gene TRBV5-4, with D perhaps TRBD1 (6 bases). The V gene's germline CDR1 is SGHNT and CDR2 YYREEE (reference sequence). The ends were cut back, 4 bases at V and 0 bases at J, with 13 bases in the middle. The CDR3 runs to 16 residues. CDR3: CASSQGGTATNEKLFF. In DNA, the CDR3 is TGTGCCAGCAGCCAAGGGGGGACCGCAACTAATGAAAAACTGTTTTTT.

This chain's CDR3 is CASSQNGGPYNEQFF. CDR3 DNA: TGTGCCAGCAGCCAAAATGGAGGGCCTTACAATGAGCAGTTCTTC. The J gene is TRBJ2-1, the V gene TRBV7-2; possibly TRBD2 for D (6 bases). The V gene lost 5 bases and the J gene lost 4 bases, with 15 bases spanning the gap. The germline V gene has CDR1 SGHTA and CDR2 FQGNSA. This CDR3 is built from 15 residues.

The chain recombines TRBV19 with TRBJ1-1; D remains unclear. V dropped 5 bases and J dropped 1 base, with 14 bases sitting between them. CDR3 length: 15 residues. Germline CDR1 reads LNHDA; CDR2 reads SQIVND (reference sequence). CDR3: CASSFQTRQNTEAFF. The CDR3 DNA is TGTGCCAGTAGTTTCCAAACGAGACAGAACACTGAAGCTTTCTTT.

The V and J genes are TRBV7-2 and TRBJ2-1, with 10 bases matching TRBD2. After removal of 4 bases from V and 12 bases from J, the junction contained 6 bases not matched to a gene. The CDR3 is 13 residues long. CDR1 SGHTA and CDR2 FQGNSA come from the germline V gene. This chain's CDR3 is CASSYGLAGGQFF. CDR3 nucleotide sequence: TGTGCCAGCAGCTACGGCTTAGCGGGGGGGCAGTTCTTC. The full variable domain, completed using reference TRBV7-2 and TRBJ2-1, is GAGVSQSPSNKVTEKGKDVELRCDPISGHTALYWYRQSLGQGLEFLIYFQGNSAPDKSGLPSDRFSAERTGGSVSTLTIQRTQQEDSAVYLCASSYGLAGGQFFGPGTRLTVL.

The chain uses TRBV29-1 and TRBJ1-1; 7 nucleotides line up with TRBD1. J gave up 3 bases and V 4 bases, and 2 bases lay outside the gene matches. This CDR3 region has 12 residues. CDR1 and CDR2 from the germline V gene are SQVTM and ANQGSEA. The CDR3 nucleotides read TGCAGCGTTGGGGACAGTTACACTGAAGCTTTCTTT. This encodes CSVGDSYTEAFF.

V is TRBV28 and J is TRBJ2-3, with D perhaps TRBD2 (7 bases). Looked up from germline, CDR1 is MDHEN and CDR2 is SYDVKM. CDR3 length equals 16 residues. V lost 4 bases and J 2 bases, leaving 16 bases between the germline ends. The chain's CDR3 is CASSSPGGPNTDTQYF. The CDR3 DNA is TGTGCCAGCAGTTCCCCCGGGGGGCCAAACACAGATACGCAGTATTTT.

The chain employs TRBV19 and TRBJ2-2; D could derive from TRBD1 or TRBD2 (5 bases each). This CDR3 spans 15 amino acids. V lost 0 bases to trimming and J lost 8 bases, with 13 bases between them. Germline assignment: CDR1 LNHDA and CDR2 SQIVND (reference sequence). The CDR3 reads CASSIDLWGRGELFF. For the CDR3, the DNA is TGTGCCAGTAGTATAGATCTATGGGGGAGAGGGGAGCTGTTTTTT. The full variable domain, completed using reference TRBV19 and TRBJ2-2, is DGGITQSPKYLFRKEGQNVTLSCEQNLNHDAMYWYRQDPGQGLRLIYYSQIVNDFQKGDIAEGYSVSREKKESFPLTVTSAQKNPTAFYLCASSIDLWGRGELFFGEGSRLTVL.

The chain recombines TRBV6-4 with TRBJ2-7; TRBD2 matches at 7 bases. The CDR3 runs to 18 residues. CDR1 and CDR2 from the germline V gene are MRHNA and SNTAGT. After removal of 0 bases from V and 2 bases from J, the junction contained 13 bases not matched to a gene. DNA of the CDR3: TGTGCCAGCAGTGACTCCTACCCCAGCGGGAACCGTCCCTACGAGCAGTACTTC. Its translation is CASSDSYPSGNRPYEQYF.

This clone was counted a single time. V and J are TRBV11-2 and TRBJ2-3, with 8 positions matching TRBD1. Germline assignment: CDR1 SGHAT and CDR2 FQNNGV. The V segment lost 5 bases and the J segment 5 bases; nucleotides outside the gene matches: 9. CDR3 size: 15 residues. This chain's CDR3 is CASSTTGTGRDTQYF. CDR3 nucleotides: TGTGCCAGCAGCACTACCGGGACAGGAAGAGATACGCAGTATTTT.

V usage is TRBV30 and J usage is TRBJ2-7; TRBD1 is a possible D gene (8 bases). The CDR3 loop spans 13 amino acids. CDR1 is GTSNPN and CDR2 is SVGIG in the germline V gene (reference sequence). The V end lost 6 bases, the J end lost 6 bases, and 18 bases lay between the germline ends. As DNA, the CDR3 is TGTGCCTGTAGCGGACAGGGAGGGCTCGAGCAGTACTTC. Its protein product is CACSGQGGLEQYF.

The rearrangement links TRBV6-1 to TRBJ2-7; D is uncertain. The CDR3 is 13 residues long. The germline V gene has CDR1 MNHNS and CDR2 SASEGT. V lost 6 bases to trimming and J lost 1 base, with 10 bases between them. The CDR3 loop is CASSPARSYEQYF. CDR3 sequence (DNA): TGTGCCAGCAGCCCAGCAAGGTCCTACGAGCAGTACTTC.

The chain employs TRBV7-2 and TRBJ1-3, with TRBD1 as a possible D gene (6 bases). The germline gives CDR1 SGHTA, CDR2 FQGNSA. The CDR3 extends over 15 amino acids. V gave up 3 bases and J gave up 6 bases, with 15 bases separating them. The CDR3 loop reads CASSFDRKGQNTIYF. For the CDR3, the DNA is TGTGCCAGCAGCTTTGACAGGAAAGGCCAAAACACCATATATTTT. The full variable domain, with the rest looked up from reference TRBV7-2 and TRBJ1-3, is GAGVSQSPSNKVTEKGKDVELRCDPISGHTALYWYRQSLGQGLEFLIYFQGNSAPDKSGLPSDRFSAERTGGSVSTLTIQRTQQEDSAVYLCASSFDRKGQNTIYFGEGSWLTVV.

This clone was seen a single time. The sample has other DNA sequences that encode this CDR3 too. V gene TRBV2 combines with J gene TRBJ2-5; D is undetermined. Per the germline V gene, CDR1 is SNHLY and CDR2 is FYNNEI. This CDR3 is built from 12 residues. V dropped 2 bases and J dropped 2 bases, with 3 bases sitting between them. The CDR3, as DNA: TGTGCCAGCAGTGAATTACAAGAGACCCAGTACTTC. Amino acids: CASSELQETQYF.

The J gene is TRBJ2-1, the V gene TRBV4-3, with D possibly being TRBD2 (5 bases). Trimming removed 0 bases at V and 3 bases at J, with 9 bases between. Per the germline V gene, CDR1 is LGHNA and CDR2 is YSLEER. CDR3 length: 15 residues. CDR3 nucleotides: TGCGCCAGCAGCCAAGAACCCGGGATCTACAATGAGCAGTTCTTC. It is translated as CASSQEPGIYNEQFF.

This clone has a handful of counts. The chain employs TRBV6-6 and TRBJ2-7; 10 bases match TRBD1. CDR1 is MNHNY and CDR2 is SVGAGI in the germline V gene (reference sequence). J was trimmed by 7 bases and V by 7 bases; bases with no gene match: 7. The CDR3 loop spans 13 amino acids. DNA for the CDR3: TGTGCCAGCAAGGGGACAGGGGACGGGGAGCAGTACTTC. It translates to CASKGTGDGEQYF.

This chain links TRBV11-2 with TRBJ2-3, with D tentatively TRBD2 (5 bases). CDR3 size: 11 residues. V dropped 6 bases and J dropped 5 bases, with 6 bases sitting between them. Germline V gene data show CDR1 as SGHAT and CDR2 as FQNNGV. CDR3 DNA: TGTGCCAGCAGAGGAGGAGATACGCAGTATTTT. Translation: CASRGGDTQYF.